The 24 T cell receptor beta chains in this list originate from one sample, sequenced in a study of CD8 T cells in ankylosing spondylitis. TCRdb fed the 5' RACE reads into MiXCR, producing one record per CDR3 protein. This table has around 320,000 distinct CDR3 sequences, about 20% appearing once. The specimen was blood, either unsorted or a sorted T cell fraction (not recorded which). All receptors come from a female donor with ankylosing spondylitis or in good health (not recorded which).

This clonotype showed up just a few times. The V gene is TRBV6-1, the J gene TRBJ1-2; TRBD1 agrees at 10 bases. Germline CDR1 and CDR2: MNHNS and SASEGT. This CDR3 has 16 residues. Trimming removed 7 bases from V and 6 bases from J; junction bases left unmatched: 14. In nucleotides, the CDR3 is TGTGCCAGCACTCAGGGGGAGACAGGGGGCATCGATGGCTACACCTTC. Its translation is CASTQGETGGIDGYTF.

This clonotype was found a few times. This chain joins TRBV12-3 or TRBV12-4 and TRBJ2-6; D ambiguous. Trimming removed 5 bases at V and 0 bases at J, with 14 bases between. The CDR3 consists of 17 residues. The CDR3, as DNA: TGTGCCAGCAGTCCACTCCAACTCAGCTCTGGGGCCAACGTCCTGACTTTC. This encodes CASSPLQLSSGANVLTF.

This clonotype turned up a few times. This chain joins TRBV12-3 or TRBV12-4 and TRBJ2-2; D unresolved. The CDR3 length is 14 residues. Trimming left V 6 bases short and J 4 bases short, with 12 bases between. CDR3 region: CASSPPLTTGELFF. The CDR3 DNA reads TGTGCCAGCAGCCCCCCCTTAACCACCGGGGAGCTGTTTTTT.

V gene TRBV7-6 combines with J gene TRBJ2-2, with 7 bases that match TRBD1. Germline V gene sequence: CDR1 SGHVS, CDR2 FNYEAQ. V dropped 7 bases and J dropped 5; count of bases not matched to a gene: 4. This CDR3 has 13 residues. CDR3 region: CASTRTGTGELFF. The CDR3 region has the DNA TGTGCCAGCACCAGGACAGGAACCGGGGAGCTGTTTTTT.

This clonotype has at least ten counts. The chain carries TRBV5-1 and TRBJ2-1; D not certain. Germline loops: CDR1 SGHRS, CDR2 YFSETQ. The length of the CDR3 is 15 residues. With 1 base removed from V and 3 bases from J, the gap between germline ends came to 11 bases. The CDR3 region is CASSLKRPGYNEQFF. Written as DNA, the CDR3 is TGCGCCAGCAGCTTGAAAAGGCCAGGCTACAATGAGCAGTTCTTC.

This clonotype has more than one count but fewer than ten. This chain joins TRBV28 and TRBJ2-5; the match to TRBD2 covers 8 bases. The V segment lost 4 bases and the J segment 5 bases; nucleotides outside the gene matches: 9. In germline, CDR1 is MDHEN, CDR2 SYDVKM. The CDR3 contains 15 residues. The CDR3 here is CASSSPRGGGETQYF. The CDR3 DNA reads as TGTGCCAGCAGTTCACCTCGGGGGGGCGGGGAGACCCAGTACTTC.

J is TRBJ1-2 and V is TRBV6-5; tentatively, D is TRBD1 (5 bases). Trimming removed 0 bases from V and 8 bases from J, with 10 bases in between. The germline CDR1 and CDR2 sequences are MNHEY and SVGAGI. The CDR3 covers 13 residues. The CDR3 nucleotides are TGTGCCAGCAGTTACTCCAGGGATGCAGGCTACACCTTC. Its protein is CASSYSRDAGYTF.

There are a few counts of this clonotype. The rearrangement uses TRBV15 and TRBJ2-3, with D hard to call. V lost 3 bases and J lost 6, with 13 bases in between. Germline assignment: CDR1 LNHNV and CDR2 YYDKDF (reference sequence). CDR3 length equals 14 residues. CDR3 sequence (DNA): TGTGCCACCAGCAGGGGCGGCTTGGGGGATACGCAGTATTTT. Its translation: CATSRGGLGDTQYF.

The CDR3 loop is CASSPGGGVQPQHF. CDR3 bases: TGTGCCAGCTCACCGGGAGGGGGGGTGCAGCCCCAGCATTTT. This chain uses TRBV18 with TRBJ1-5; TRBD1 is a possible D gene (6 bases). In germline, CDR1 is KGHSH, CDR2 LQKENI. The CDR3 is 14 amino acids. V dropped 3 bases and J dropped 7 bases, with 13 bases sitting between them.

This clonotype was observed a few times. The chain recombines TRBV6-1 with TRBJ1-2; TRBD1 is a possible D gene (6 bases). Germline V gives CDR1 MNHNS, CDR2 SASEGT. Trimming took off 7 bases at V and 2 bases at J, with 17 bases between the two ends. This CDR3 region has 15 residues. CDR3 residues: CASNRRTAVNYGYTF. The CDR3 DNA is TGTGCCAGCAACCGAAGGACAGCAGTAAACTATGGCTACACCTTC.

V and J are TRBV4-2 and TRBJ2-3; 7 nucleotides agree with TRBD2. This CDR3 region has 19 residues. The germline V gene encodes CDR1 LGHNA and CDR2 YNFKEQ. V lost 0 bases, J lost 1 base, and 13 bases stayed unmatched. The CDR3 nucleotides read TGTGCCAGCAGCCAAGAACGGGGCCGGGCTAGCGGCCGCACAGATACGCAGTATTTT. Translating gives CASSQERGRASGRTDTQYF.

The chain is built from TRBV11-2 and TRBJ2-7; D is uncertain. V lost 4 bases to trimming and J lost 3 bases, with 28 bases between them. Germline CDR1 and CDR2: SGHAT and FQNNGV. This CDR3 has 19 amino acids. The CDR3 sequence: CASSSYLRYVPGERYEQYF. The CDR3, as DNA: TGTGCCAGCAGCTCCTACCTGCGCTACGTCCCGGGCGAGCGCTACGAGCAGTACTTC.

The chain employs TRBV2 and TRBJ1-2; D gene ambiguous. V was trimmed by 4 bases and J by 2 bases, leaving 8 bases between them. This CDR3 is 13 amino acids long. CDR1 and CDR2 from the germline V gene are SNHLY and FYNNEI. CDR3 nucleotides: TGTGCCAGCAGTGTTCAGACAAACTATGGCTACACCTTC. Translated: CASSVQTNYGYTF.

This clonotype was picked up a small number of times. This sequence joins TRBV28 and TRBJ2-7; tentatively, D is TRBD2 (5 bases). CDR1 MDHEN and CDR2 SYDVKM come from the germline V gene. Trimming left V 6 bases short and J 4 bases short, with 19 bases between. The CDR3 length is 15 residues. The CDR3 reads CASSPTGLAAYEQYF. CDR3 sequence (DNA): TGTGCCAGCAGCCCCACCGGGCTAGCCGCGTACGAGCAGTACTTC.

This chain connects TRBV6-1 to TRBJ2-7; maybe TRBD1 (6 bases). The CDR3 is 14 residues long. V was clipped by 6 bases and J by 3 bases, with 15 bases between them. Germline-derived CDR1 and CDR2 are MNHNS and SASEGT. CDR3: CASRPPGAGYEQYF. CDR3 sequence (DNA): TGTGCCAGCAGGCCTCCAGGGGCCGGCTACGAGCAGTACTTC.

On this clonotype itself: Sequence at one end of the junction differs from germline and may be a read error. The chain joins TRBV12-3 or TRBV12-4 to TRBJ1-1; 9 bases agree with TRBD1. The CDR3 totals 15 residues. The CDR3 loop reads CASTFGDRVNAEAFF. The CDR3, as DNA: TGTGCCAGCACCTTTGGGGACAGGGTGAACGCTGAAGCTTTCTTT.

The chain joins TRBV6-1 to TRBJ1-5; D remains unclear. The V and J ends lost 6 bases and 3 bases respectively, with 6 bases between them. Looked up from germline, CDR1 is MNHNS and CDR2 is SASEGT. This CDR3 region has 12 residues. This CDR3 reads CASREPNQPQHF. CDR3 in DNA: TGTGCCAGCAGGGAGCCCAATCAGCCCCAGCATTTT.

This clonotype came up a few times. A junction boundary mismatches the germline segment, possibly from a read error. The chain's CDR3 is CASSFGGVETQYF. The CDR3 DNA reads TGTGCTAGCAGCTTCGGGGGCGTGGAGACCCAGTACTTC. The rearrangement uses TRBV7-7 and TRBJ2-5; D tentatively reads TRBD1 or TRBD2 (6 bases each). The V gene's germline CDR1 is SSHAT and CDR2 FNYEAQ (reference sequence). This CDR3 is 13 amino acids long.

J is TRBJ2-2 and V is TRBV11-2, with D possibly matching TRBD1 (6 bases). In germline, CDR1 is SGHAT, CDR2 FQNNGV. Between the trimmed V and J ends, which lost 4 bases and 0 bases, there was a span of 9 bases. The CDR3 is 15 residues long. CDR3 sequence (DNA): TGTGCCAGCAGCTCTAGGGGGACGAACACCGGGGAGCTGTTTTTT. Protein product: CASSSRGTNTGELFF.

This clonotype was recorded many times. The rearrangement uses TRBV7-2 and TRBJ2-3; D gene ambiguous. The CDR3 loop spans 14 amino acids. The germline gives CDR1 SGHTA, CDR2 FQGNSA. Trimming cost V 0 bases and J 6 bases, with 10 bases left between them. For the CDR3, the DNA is TGTGCCAGCAGCTTAGCGCCGGCACGCGATACGCAGTATTTT. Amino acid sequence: CASSLAPARDTQYF.

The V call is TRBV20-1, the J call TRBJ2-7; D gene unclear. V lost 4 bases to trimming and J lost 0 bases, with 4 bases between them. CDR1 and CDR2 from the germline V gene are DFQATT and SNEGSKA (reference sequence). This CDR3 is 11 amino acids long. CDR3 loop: CSATSSYEQYF. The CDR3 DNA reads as TGCAGTGCTACTTCCTCCTACGAGCAGTACTTC.

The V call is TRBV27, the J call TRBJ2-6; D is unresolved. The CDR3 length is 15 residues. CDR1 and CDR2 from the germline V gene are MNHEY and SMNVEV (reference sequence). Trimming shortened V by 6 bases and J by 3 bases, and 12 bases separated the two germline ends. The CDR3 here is CASSKSLVGANVLTF. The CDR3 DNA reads TGTGCCAGCAGCAAGTCACTCGTTGGGGCCAACGTCCTGACTTTC.

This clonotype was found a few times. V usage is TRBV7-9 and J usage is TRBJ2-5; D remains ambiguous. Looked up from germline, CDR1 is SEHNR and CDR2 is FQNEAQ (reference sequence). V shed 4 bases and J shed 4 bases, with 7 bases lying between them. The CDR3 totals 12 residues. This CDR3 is CASSWLRETQYF. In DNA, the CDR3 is TGTGCCAGCAGCTGGCTCCGAGAGACCCAGTACTTC. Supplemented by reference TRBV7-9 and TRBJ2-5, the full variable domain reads DTGVSQNPRHKITKRGQNVTFRCDPISEHNRLYWYRQTLGQGPEFLTYFQNEAQLEKSRLLSDRFSAERPKGSFSTLEIQRTEQGDSAMYLCASSWLRETQYFGPGTRLLVL.

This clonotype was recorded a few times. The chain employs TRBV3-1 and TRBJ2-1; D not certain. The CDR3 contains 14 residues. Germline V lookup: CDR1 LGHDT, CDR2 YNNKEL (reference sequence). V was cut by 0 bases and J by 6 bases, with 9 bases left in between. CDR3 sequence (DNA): TGTGCCAGCAGCCAAGATACCTACTTCAATGAGCAGTTCTTC. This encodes CASSQDTYFNEQFF.